This T cell receptor beta chain was identified during a study of identical twins (TCRdb year 2016). As for the study more broadly: To test whether fetal clonotypes persist, the study used deep sequencing on TCR alpha and beta repertoires from monozygotic twins, unrelated adults of various ages, and cord blood. Replicate twin experiments were performed at different times using different library preparation protocols to rule out contamination.

All donors were healthy Caucasians. Three pairs of female monozygotic twins, all aged 18 to 29 years, made up the twin cohort. Positive isolation kits from Invitrogen were used to isolate CD4+ and CD8+ T cell populations. Summary of the overall study and its limitations: Fewer insertions were carried by abundant cord blood beta clonotypes, a similar but weaker trend appeared in young adult naive repertoires, and no such trend appeared in memory repertoires. In monozygotic twins, out-of-frame TCR alpha sharing was systematically underestimated by recombination models, although the models agreed with sharing between unrelated individuals. Zero-insertion analyses could be partly confounded by invariant T cells such as MAIT and iNKT, although diverse VJ usage argued against such confounding for most clonotypes. A weaker excess of twin sharing was found in beta out-of-frame sequences because the signal-to-noise ratio was lowered by fewer shared sequences. Conclusions relied on cross-sectional statistical analysis, since the same donors could not be followed over many years. Out-of-frame TCR alpha sequences shared between twins showed an excess of low generation-probability sequences compared with coincidental sharing between unrelated individuals.

In regard to this clonotype: The target of this receptor is not known. No qualities accompany the bases; no much larger clone lies one base away.

Libraries were prepared through 5' RACE. The reads were generated on an Illumina HiSeq 2000. Template switching added a universal primer binding site, and the final cDNA carried a unique molecular identifier that allowed TCR cDNA molecules to be counted accurately. Specific primers in the conserved constant-segment region were used to synthesize first-strand cDNA for the TCR alpha and beta chains. Each cDNA library was double barcoded, with a SMART-Mk sample barcode plus Illumina barcodes, to control for contamination. TruSeq adapter sequences along with Illumina sample barcodes were introduced in two successive PCR steps. TCR alpha and beta cDNA libraries were sequenced on the Illumina HiSeq platform with custom primers. From the authors' description of their analysis: Unique molecular identifiers were extracted from raw reads with MiGEC, and CDR3 positions were determined with MiXCR. For each individual, recombination models were inferred using an EM algorithm with the repgenHMM and IGoR tools. Shared clonotype analysis was performed with the tcR package in R, normalizing sharing by the product of cloneset sizes. To study raw recombination free of thymic and clonal selection effects, out-of-frame nonproductive sequences were analyzed. TCRdb redid the processing of the public reads, applying fastp at Q25 and MiXCR, and retained in-frame beta chains. When rows share a CDR3 protein, they turn into one entry using the most common DNA and genes. TCRdb's processing, not the authors', yielded these V and J calls. The sample includes around 550,000 distinct CDR3 sequences, with around 15% observed a single time. Roughly 0.44% of the sample comes from the top ten.

The sample was also linked to a second study, of yellow fever vaccine responses in identical twins. Per the second study: According to the authors, the vaccine-induced T cell response in identical twins seemed to be partly convergent and partly specific to each individual. In the study, vaccine-responding T cell clones were precisely tracked in identical twins.

Input material: CD4+ T cells sorted from blood. This clonotype was obtained from a woman younger than 30 in good health.

CDR3 sequence: CASSDRRRTGTWEPGELFF. The DNA reads TGTGCCAGCAGTGACCGCCGACGAACCGGGACATGGGAGCCCGGGGAGCTGTTTTTT. This chain is built from TRBV6-4 and TRBJ2-2; tentative D gene TRBD1, with 6 bases matching. There are 19 amino acids in the CDR3, from cysteine to phenylalanine inclusive. This entry keeps only the CDR3 DNA: 57 bases, framed from base 1. V loses 2 bases of germline sequence and J loses 6 bases, and the interval between the two ends is 25 bases. As encoded in the germline V gene, CDR1 is MRHNA while CDR2 is SNTAGT.